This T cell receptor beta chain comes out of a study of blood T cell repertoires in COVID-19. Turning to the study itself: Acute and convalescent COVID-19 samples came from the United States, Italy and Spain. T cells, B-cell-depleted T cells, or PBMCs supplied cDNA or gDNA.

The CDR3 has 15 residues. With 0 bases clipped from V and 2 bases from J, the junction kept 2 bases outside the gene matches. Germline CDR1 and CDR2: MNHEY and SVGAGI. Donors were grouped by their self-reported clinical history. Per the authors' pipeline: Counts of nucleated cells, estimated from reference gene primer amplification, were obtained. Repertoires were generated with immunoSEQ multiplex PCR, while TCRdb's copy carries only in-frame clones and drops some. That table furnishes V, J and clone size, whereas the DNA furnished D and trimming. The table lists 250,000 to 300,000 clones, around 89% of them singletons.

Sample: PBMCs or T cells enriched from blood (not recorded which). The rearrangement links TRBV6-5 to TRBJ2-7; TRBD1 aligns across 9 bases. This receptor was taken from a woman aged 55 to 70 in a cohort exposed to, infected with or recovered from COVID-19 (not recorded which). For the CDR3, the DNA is TGTGCCAGCAGTTACTCCGGGACAGGGACCTACGAGCAGTACTTC. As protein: CASSYSGTGTYEQYF.